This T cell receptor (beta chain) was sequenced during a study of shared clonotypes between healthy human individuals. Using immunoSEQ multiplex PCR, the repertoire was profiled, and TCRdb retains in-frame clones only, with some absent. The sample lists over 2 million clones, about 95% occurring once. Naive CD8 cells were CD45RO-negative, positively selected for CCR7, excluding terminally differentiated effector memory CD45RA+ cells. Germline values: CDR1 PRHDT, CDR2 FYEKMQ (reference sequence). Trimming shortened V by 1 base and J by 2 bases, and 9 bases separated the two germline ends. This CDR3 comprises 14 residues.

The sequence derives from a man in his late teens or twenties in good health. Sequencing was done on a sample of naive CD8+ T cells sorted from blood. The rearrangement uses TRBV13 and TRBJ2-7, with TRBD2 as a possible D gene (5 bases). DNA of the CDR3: TGTGCCAGCAGCTTAGTCGGGGAGCCCTACGAGCAGTACTTC. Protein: CASSLVGEPYEQYF.